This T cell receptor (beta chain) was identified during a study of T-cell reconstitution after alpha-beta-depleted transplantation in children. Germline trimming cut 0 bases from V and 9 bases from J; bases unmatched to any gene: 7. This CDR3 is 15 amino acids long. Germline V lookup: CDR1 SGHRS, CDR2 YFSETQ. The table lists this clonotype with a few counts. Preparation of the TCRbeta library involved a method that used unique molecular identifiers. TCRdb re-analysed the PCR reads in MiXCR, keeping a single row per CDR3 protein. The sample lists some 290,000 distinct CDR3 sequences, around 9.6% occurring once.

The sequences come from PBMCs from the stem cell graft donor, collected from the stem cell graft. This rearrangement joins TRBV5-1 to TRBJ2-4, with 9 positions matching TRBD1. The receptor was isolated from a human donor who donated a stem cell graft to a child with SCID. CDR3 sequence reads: CASSLENRGRGIQYF. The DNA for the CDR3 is TGCGCCAGCAGCTTGGAGAACAGGGGGCGGGGCATTCAGTACTTC. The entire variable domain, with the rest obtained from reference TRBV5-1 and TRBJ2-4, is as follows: KAGVTQTPRYLIKTRGQQVTLSCSPISGHRSVSWYQQTPGQGLQFLFEYFSETQRNKGNFPGRFSGRQFSNSRSEMNVSTLELGDSALYLCASSLENRGRGIQYFGAGTRLSVL.